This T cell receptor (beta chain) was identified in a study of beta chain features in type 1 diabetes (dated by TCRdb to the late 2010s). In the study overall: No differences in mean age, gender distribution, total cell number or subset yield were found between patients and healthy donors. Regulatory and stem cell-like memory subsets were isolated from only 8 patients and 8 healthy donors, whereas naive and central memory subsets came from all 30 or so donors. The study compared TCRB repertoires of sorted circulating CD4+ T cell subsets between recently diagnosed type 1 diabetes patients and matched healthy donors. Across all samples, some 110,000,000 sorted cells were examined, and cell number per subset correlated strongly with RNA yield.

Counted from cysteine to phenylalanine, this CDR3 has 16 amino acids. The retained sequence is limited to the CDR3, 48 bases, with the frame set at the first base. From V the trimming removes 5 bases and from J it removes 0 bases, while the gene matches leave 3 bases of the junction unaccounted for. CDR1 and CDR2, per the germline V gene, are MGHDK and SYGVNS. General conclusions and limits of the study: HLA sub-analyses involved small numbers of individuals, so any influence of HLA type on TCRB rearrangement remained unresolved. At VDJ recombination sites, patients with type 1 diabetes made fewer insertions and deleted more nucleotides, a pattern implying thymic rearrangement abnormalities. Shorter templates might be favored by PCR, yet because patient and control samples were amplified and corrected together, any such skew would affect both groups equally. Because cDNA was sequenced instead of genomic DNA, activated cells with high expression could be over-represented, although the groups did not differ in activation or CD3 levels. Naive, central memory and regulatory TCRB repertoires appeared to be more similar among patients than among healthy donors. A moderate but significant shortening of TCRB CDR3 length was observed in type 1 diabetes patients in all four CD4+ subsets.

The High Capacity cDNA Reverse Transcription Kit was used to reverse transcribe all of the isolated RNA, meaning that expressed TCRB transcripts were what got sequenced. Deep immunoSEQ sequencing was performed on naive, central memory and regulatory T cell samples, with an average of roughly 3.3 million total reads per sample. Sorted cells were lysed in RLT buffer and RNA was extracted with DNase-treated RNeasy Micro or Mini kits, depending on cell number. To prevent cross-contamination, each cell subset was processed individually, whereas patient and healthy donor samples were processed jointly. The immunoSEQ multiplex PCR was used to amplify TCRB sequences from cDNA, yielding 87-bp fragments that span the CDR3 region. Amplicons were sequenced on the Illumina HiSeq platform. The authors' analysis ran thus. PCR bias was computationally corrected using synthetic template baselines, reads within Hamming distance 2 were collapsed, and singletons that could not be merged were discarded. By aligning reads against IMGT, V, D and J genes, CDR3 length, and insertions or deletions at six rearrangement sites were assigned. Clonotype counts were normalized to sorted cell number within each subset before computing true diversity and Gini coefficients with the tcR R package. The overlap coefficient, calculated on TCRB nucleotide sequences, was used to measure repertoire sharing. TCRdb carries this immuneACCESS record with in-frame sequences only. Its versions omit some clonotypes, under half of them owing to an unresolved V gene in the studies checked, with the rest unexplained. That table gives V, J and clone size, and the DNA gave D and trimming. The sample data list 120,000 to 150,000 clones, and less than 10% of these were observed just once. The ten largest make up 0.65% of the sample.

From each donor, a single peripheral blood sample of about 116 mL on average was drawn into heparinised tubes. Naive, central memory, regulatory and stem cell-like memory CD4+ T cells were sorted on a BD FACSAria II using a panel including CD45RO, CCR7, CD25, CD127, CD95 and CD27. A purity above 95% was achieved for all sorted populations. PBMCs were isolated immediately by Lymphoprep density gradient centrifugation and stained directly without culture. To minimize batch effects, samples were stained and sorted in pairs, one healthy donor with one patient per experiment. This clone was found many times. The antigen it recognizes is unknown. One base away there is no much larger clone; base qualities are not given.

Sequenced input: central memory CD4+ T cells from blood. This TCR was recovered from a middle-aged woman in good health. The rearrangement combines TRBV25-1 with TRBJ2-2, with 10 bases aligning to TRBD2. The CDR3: CASSRLAGANTGELFF. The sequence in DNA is TGTGCCAGCAGTAGACTAGCGGGTGCGAACACCGGGGAGCTGTTTTTT.